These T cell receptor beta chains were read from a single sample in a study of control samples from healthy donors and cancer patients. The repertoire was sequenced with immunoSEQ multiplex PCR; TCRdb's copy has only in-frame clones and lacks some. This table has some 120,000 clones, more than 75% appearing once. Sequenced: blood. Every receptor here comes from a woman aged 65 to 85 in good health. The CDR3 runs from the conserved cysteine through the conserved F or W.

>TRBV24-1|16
CATSDPGQGATETQYF
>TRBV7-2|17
CASSLAGRVGGNQPQHF
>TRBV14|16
CASSQMGRGLYNEQFF
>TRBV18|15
CASSPLQRGSYGYTF
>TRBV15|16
CATSRDWGQVNTEAFF
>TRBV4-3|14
CASSQVPGSGELFF
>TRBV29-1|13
CSVRQNLNTEAFF
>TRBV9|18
CASSGGPGTSGTVDTQYF
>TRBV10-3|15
CAISESQEGTGELFF
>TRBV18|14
CASSPLNGNTEAFF
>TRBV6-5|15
CASSYGVGSTDTQYF
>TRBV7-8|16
CASTRYGVSSYNEQFF
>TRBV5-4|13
CASSRNGNYGYTF
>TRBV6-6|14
CASSYSSVYNEQFF
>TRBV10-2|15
CASSGGLVIRNEQYF
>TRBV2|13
CASRADRAYGYTF
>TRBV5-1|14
CASKASSNTGELFF
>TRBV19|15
CASRKTARSNQPQHF
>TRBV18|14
CASSPGLTSYEQYF
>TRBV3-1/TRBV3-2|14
CASSQGPLWSGYTF
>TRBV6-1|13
CASSEARSYGYTF
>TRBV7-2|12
CASSLGGHEQYF